These 3 T cell receptor beta chains came from one sample sequenced in a study of CD8 T cells in ankylosing spondylitis. Study-wide points: It appeared that ankylosing spondylitis blood was characterized by a TCR beta motif of seven or eight highly homologous variants.

These receptors lack a known antigen. TCRdb ran MiXCR on the 5' RACE reads and lists one entry per CDR3 protein. The sample contains under 550,000 distinct CDR3 sequences, 26% of which appear only once. Sequencing was done on a sample of blood, either unsorted or a sorted T cell fraction (not recorded which). These receptor sequences come from a male donor with ankylosing spondylitis.

This clonotype came up a few times. CDR3 nucleotide sequence: TGTGCCAGCAGTCGGGAGTTAGGGGGCTCCTACAATGAGCAGTTCTTC. This codes for CASSRELGGSYNEQFF. The chain is built from TRBV6-4 and TRBJ2-1; the D call may be TRBD1 or TRBD2 (6 bases each). Germline CDR1 reads MRHNA; CDR2 reads SNTAGT. V was shortened by 5 bases and J by 0 bases, with 14 bases between the two germline ends. This CDR3 comprises 16 residues.

This clonotype was recorded a few times. The chain joins TRBV19 to TRBJ2-5, with D perhaps matching TRBD1 or TRBD2 (5 bases each). There are 15 residues in the CDR3. Germline assignment: CDR1 LNHDA and CDR2 SQIVND (reference sequence). V was shortened by 4 bases and J by 1 base, with 13 bases between the two germline ends. CDR3 in amino acids: CASSSFTGLQETQYF. The CDR3 DNA reads TGTGCCAGTAGTAGCTTTACGGGGCTCCAAGAGACCCAGTACTTC.

This clonotype appeared a few times. This chain connects TRBV14 to TRBJ2-3; 7 bases are a match to TRBD2. Trimming removed 4 bases from V and 6 bases from J; junction bases left unmatched: 7. The CDR3 consists of 14 residues. The V gene's germline CDR1 is SGHDN and CDR2 FVKESK. The CDR3 DNA reads TGTGCCAGCAGCCCCGGGACTATTGGGGATACGCAGTATTTT. This sequence encodes CASSPGTIGDTQYF.